The source of this T cell receptor (beta chain) is a study of blood T cells in healthy people across ages. Study-wide points: Shifts in expanded clonotypes may have been confounded by donor CMV status, which was unknown. Naive CD4+ cells and diversity were both higher in long-lived donors than in aged donors.

Isolated PBMCs totaled at least 6 million in each sample. The V and J ends lost 0 bases and 0 bases respectively, with 8 bases between them. This CDR3 is 16 amino acids long. Germline V gene data show CDR1 as SGHVS and CDR2 as FQNEAQ. About this clonotype: The antigen remains undetermined.

The authors ran a second PCR of roughly 7 to 11 cycles using a sample-barcoded 5' primer and a J-beta primer mix. Tags on each cDNA molecule came from a template-switch adaptor with 12 random nucleotides. TCRdb processed the 5' RACE reads anew with MiXCR; each CDR3 protein has one entry. The repertoire holds about 1,400,000 distinct CDR3 sequences, with approximately 59% as singletons. This chain uses TRBV7-8 with TRBJ1-4; no clear D gene. Sequenced sample: blood. The clonotype originates from a man aged 18 to 30 in good health. CDR3 DNA sequence: TGTGCCAGCAGCTTAGCGGGCCCCACAACTAATGAAAAACTGTTTTTT. Amino acids: CASSLAGPTTNEKLFF.